This T cell receptor (beta chain) was recovered during a study of blood T cell repertoires in COVID-19 (dated by TCRdb to 2018 to 2021). Notes on the research overall: The collaborator samples originated in the United States, Italy and Spain and spanned the acute and convalescent phases of COVID-19. The prospective study material was composed of cDNA or gDNA derived from T cells, B-cell-depleted T cells, or PBMCs. The repertoires were released in a freely available public database intended as a resource for research on the immune response to SARS-CoV-2. Subjects who had been exposed to COVID-19, were actively infected with it, or had recovered from it provided the deeply sampled blood TCRbeta repertoires that made up the dataset. A de-identified subject ID, COVID-19 status, age in years and sex were almost always included in the sample metadata. The samples were drawn from two sources: the first 160 participants of the ongoing ImmuneRACE study, and 1,200 or so subjects contributed by 6 global collaborators. HLA class I and class II types, where available, came from metadata supplied by the sample provider rather than from assay-based typing.

TCRbeta CDR3 regions were amplified from genomic DNA using the immunoSEQ Assay, a bias-controlled multiplex PCR. The source study handled its data this way. The number of nucleated cells in each sample was estimated by amplification of reference gene primers within the assay. Sequence reads were collapsed and filtered to measure the absolute abundance of every unique TCRbeta CDR3 rearrangement. Productive Simpson clonality was computed per sample as the square root of Simpson's diversity index over productive rearrangements. TCRdb obtained this table from immuneACCESS and retained in-frame rearrangements with V and J assigned. These tables miss some clones; where compared with another copy, unresolved V genes account for less than half of the shortfall, and the remainder is unexplained. D and trimming were read from the DNA, whereas the V and J calls and clone size are those reported in that table. Here the sample has under 150,000 clones; around nine tenths occur a single time. Of the sample, around 20% falls within the top ten clones.

By sample share, this clone is large (0.1 to 1%). The antigen it binds to is not known. One base away there is no much larger clone; base qualities are not given. The CDR3 starts with the cysteine, ends with the phenylalanine, and has 13 residues. The read is trimmed to its CDR3 DNA, 39 bases read in frame from base 1. Cut back by 8 bases and 2 bases, the V and J ends lie 13 bases apart. CDR1 and CDR2, looked up from the germline V gene, are MNHEY and SVGAGI. Overall results and qualifications from the work: The quantity of clinical and demographic metadata differed by source and by participant and was supplied without curation.

The collaborating institutions used their own protocols to collect whole blood in K2EDTA tubes. For TCRbeta analysis, collaborator samples were shipped as frozen whole blood, as isolated PBMCs, or as DNA extracted from either sample type. This TCR was sampled from a man in his fifties or sixties with active or convalescent COVID-19. The chain joins TRBV6-5 to TRBJ2-7; matching of 6 bases hints at TRBD2 as the D gene. Source material: peripheral blood. The DNA sequence reads TGTGCCAGCCGAGGAGGGAGCACCTACGAGCAGTACTTC. The translation is CASRGGSTYEQYF.